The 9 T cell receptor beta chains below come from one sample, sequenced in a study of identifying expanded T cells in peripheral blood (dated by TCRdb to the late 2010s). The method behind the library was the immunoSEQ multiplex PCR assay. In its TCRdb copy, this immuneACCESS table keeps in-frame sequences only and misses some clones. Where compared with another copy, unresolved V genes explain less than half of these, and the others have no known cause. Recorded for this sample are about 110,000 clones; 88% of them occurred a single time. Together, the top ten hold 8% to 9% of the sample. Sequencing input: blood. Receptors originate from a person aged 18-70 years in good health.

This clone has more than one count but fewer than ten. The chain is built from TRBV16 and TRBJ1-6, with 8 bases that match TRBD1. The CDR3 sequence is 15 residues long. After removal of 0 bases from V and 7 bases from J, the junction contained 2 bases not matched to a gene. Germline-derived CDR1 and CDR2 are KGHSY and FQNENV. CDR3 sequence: CASSQSRQGNSPLHF. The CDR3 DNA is TGTGCCAGCAGCCAATCGAGACAGGGGAATTCACCCCTCCACTTT. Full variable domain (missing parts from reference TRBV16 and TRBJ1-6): GEEVAQTPKHLVRGEGQKAKLYCAPIKGHSYVFWYQQVLKNEFKFLISFQNENVFDETGMPKERFSAKCLPNSPCSLEIQATKLEDSAVYFCASSQSRQGNSPLHFGNGTRLTVT.

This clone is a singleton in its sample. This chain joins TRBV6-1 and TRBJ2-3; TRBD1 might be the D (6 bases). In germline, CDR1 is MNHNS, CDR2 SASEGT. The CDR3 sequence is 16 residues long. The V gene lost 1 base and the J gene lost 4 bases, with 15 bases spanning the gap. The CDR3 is CASSEGGWGRPDTQYF. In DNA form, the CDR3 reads TGTGCCAGCAGTGAAGGGGGATGGGGGCGCCCAGATACGCAGTATTTT.

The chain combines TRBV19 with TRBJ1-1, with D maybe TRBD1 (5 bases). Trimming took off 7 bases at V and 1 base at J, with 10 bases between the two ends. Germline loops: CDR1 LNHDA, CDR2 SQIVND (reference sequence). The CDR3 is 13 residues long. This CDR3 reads CASKRGPNTEAFF. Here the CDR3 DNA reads TGTGCCAGTAAGCGGGGCCCGAACACTGAAGCTTTCTTT.

The CDR3 spells CASSQRSGGNQETQYF. The CDR3 DNA reads TGCGCCAGCAGCCAACGTAGCGGGGGGAACCAAGAGACCCAGTACTTC. The genes are TRBV4-1 and TRBJ2-5; 10 bases match TRBD2. With 2 bases clipped from V and 0 bases from J, the junction kept 3 bases outside the gene matches. The germline gives CDR1 MGHRA, CDR2 YSYEKL. This CDR3 has 16 amino acids.

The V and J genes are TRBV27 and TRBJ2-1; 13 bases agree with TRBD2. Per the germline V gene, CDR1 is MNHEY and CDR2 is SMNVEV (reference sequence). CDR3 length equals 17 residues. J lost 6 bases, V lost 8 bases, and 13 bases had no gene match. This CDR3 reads CASLGTVGLAGSNEQFF. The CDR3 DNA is TGTGCCAGCTTGGGGACCGTGGGACTAGCGGGATCCAATGAGCAGTTCTTC.

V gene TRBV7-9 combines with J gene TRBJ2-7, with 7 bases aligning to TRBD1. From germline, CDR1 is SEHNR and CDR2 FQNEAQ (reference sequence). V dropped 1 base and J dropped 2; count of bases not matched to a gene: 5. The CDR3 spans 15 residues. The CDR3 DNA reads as TGTGCCAGCAGCTTAGATAACAGGGGCCCCTACGAGCAGTACTTC. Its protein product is CASSLDNRGPYEQYF.

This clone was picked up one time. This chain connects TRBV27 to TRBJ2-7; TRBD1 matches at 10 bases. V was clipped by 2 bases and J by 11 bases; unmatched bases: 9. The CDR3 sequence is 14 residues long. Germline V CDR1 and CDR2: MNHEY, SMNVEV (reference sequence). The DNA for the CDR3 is TGTGCCAGCAGTTTAGGCCTCAGACAGGGGGCCGAGTACTTC. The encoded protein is CASSLGLRQGAEYF.

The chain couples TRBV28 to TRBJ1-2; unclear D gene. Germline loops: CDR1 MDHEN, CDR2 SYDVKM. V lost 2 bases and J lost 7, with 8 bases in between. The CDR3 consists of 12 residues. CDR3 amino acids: CASSLKWVGYTF. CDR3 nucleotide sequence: TGTGCCAGCAGTTTAAAATGGGTTGGCTACACCTTC.

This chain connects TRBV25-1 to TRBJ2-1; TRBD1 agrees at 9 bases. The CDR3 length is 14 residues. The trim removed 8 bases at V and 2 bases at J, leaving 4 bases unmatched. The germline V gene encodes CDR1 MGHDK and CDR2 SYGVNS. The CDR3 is CASARTGAYNEQFF. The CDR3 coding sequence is TGTGCCAGCGCCAGGACAGGGGCCTACAATGAGCAGTTCTTC.